The T cell receptor (beta chain) under discussion was sequenced for a study of blood T cell repertoires in COVID-19. Participants' own reports of clinical history determined their cohort assignment. Cohort 3 donors counted as recovered after two negative PCRs, clearance, or resolved symptoms. Per the germline V gene, CDR1 is SGHRS and CDR2 is YFSETQ. Trimming cost V 4 bases and J 7 bases; bases outside gene matches: 16. There are 17 residues in the CDR3. As originally analysed: Scientists estimated how many nucleated cells there were by amplifying reference gene primers. TCRdb's copy holds only in-frame clones and misses some; the assay was immunoSEQ multiplex PCR. D and trimming were read from the DNA, whereas the V and J calls and clone size are those reported in that table. The sample lists roughly 310,000 clones, about 89% occurring once.

The receptor's source is a woman between 40 and 50 years old who had recovered from COVID-19. The V call is TRBV5-1, the J call TRBJ2-1, with 8 bases identical to TRBD2. Input material: PBMCs or T cells enriched from blood (not recorded which). The CDR3 loop is CASSPRAAGGRFNEQFF. The CDR3 coding sequence is TGCGCCAGCAGCCCCCGGGCGGCGGGGGGTCGTTTTAATGAGCAGTTCTTC. The full variable domain, its missing parts supplied by reference TRBV5-1 and TRBJ2-1, is KAGVTQTPRYLIKTRGQQVTLSCSPISGHRSVSWYQQTPGQGLQFLFEYFSETQRNKGNFPGRFSGRQFSNSRSEMNVSTLELGDSALYLCASSPRAAGGRFNEQFFGPGTRLTVL.